The present T cell receptor beta chain was sequenced within a study of blood T cell repertoires in COVID-19. In the study overall: The study drew acute and convalescent COVID-19 samples from the United States, Italy and Spain. Sources were T cells, B-cell-depleted T cells, or PBMCs; the material itself was cDNA or gDNA.

In the original workflow: Estimated nucleated cell counts came from reference gene primer amplification. Sequencing was performed with immunoSEQ multiplex PCR; in TCRdb, only in-frame clones are kept and a portion is missing. V, J and clone size are taken as reported in that table, and D and trimming were inferred from the DNA itself. The table lists approximately 250,000 clones, 83% of them singletons. Trimming shortened V by 0 bases and J by 6 bases, and 12 bases separated the two germline ends. CDR1 and CDR2 from the germline V gene are SGHAT and FQNNGV. There are 14 residues in the CDR3. This clonotype was obtained from a woman aged 45-59 years with acute or convalescent COVID-19. The source material was peripheral blood. V usage is TRBV11-2 and J usage is TRBJ2-7; D might be TRBD2 (6 bases). CDR3 in amino acids: CASSLDAGGFEQYF. The CDR3 DNA follows: TGTGCCAGCAGCTTAGACGCCGGAGGGTTCGAGCAGTACTTC.